Below, 13 T cell receptor beta chains from the same sample are listed, as sequenced in a study of control samples from healthy donors and cancer patients. Sequencing was performed with immunoSEQ multiplex PCR; in TCRdb, only in-frame clones are kept and a portion is missing. The table has about 84,000 clones, 90% to 95% seen once. The sequenced sample consisted of blood. Receptors originate from a man aged 25 to 40 in good health.

The chain couples TRBV30 to TRBJ1-5; D not resolved. Germline loops: CDR1 GTSNPN, CDR2 SVGIG (reference sequence). The CDR3 runs to 14 residues. V lost 3 bases, J lost 7 bases, and 16 bases lay in between. The CDR3 sequence: CAWSASTDGQPQHF. In DNA form, the CDR3 reads TGTGCCTGGAGCGCCTCTACTGATGGACAGCCCCAGCATTTT.

The chain combines TRBV28 with TRBJ2-3; TRBD1 might be the D (6 bases). Trimming left V 6 bases short and J 5 bases short, with 21 bases between. Germline V gene data show CDR1 as MDHEN and CDR2 as SYDVKM. This CDR3 comprises 16 residues. CDR3 sequence: CASSLAATGRIDTQYF. The DNA for the CDR3 is TGTGCCAGCAGCCTGGCAGCAACAGGGCGGATAGATACGCAGTATTTT.

The J gene is TRBJ1-2, the V gene TRBV19; D perhaps matches TRBD1 (6 bases). CDR1 is LNHDA, CDR2 SQIVND, per germline (reference sequence). With 5 bases removed from V and 4 bases from J, the gap between germline ends came to 11 bases. The CDR3 runs to 13 residues. The chain's CDR3 is CASSLGTFYGYTF. The CDR3 bases are TGTGCCAGTAGTCTCGGGACATTCTATGGCTACACCTTC.

The CDR3 DNA is TGTGCCACCGGGAAGGGGGCAAATTACGACGAGCAGTACTTC. Amino acids: CATGKGANYDEQYF. This chain links TRBV7-8 with TRBJ2-7, with 7 bases fitting TRBD1. The CDR3 spans 14 residues. The J segment lost 5 bases and the V segment lost 10 bases, leaving 14 bases of the junction unmatched. In germline, CDR1 is SGHVS, CDR2 FQNEAQ.

The V gene is TRBV3-1 (or the pseudogene TRBV3-2), the J gene TRBJ2-7; D perhaps matches TRBD2 (6 bases). Germline values: CDR1 LGHDT, CDR2 YNNKEL (reference sequence). The CDR3 extends over 15 amino acids. Trimming pared 5 bases from V and 1 base from J, leaving 15 bases between. The CDR3: CASSFGSGGSYEQYF. The CDR3 nucleotides read TGTGCCAGCAGCTTCGGCTCTGGGGGGTCCTACGAGCAGTACTTC.

The rearrangement joins TRBV7-2 to TRBJ2-7, with 7 bases lining up with TRBD1. Germline values: CDR1 SGHTA, CDR2 FQGNSA. The CDR3 spans 14 residues. V shed 6 bases, J shed 2 bases, and the junction held 7 bases outside the gene matches. CDR3 sequence reads: CASSPGTETYEQYF. CDR3 coding DNA: TGTGCCAGCAGTCCCGGGACAGAGACCTACGAGCAGTACTTC.

The rearrangement links TRBV30 to TRBJ1-2, with D possibly matching TRBD1 (6 bases). Germline assignment: CDR1 GTSNPN and CDR2 SVGIG (reference sequence). The CDR3 contains 12 residues. V was cut by 2 bases and J by 4 bases, with 8 bases left in between. The DNA of the CDR3 is TGTGCCTGGAGTAGGGACACCTATGGCTACACCTTC. Amino acid sequence: CAWSRDTYGYTF. Using reference TRBV30 and TRBJ1-2 for the parts outside the CDR3, the full variable domain is SQTIHQWPATLVQPVGSPLSLECTVEGTSNPNLYWYRQAAGRGLQLLFYSVGIGQISSEVPQNLSASRPQDRQFILSSKKLLLSDSGFYLCAWSRDTYGYTFGSGTRLTVV.

This clone is classed as medium-sized. The chain uses TRBV6-4 and TRBJ2-7; D gene uncertain. Germline V gene lookup returns CDR1 MRHNA and CDR2 SNTAGT. V shed 6 bases and J shed 3 bases, with 24 bases lying between them. CDR3 length: 17 residues. CDR3 bases: TGTGCCAGCAGGCTCAAGTTATCGAGGCTGGGCGGCTACGAGCAGTACTTC. Translated: CASRLKLSRLGGYEQYF.

The chain links TRBV9 to TRBJ2-3; 7 nucleotides match TRBD2. The germline V gene encodes CDR1 SGDLS and CDR2 YYNGEE. The CDR3 loop spans 16 amino acids. With V trimmed by 0 bases and J by 4 bases, 8 bases remained unmatched. The CDR3 sequence is CASSVGGVGRADTQYF. The CDR3 DNA is TGTGCCAGCAGCGTAGGCGGCGTGGGGAGGGCAGATACGCAGTATTTT.

The J gene is TRBJ1-2, the V gene TRBV25-1; TRBD1 aligns across 7 bases. The CDR3 loop spans 15 amino acids. The germline CDR1 and CDR2 sequences are MGHDK and SYGVNS. J lost 0 bases, V lost 3 bases, and 4 bases had no gene match. The CDR3 DNA is TGTGCCAGCAGTGACCCCCAGGGGGCTAACTATGGCTACACCTTC. Encoded protein: CASSDPQGANYGYTF.

The chain joins TRBV11-2 to TRBJ2-3; D remains unclear. Per the germline V gene, CDR1 is SGHAT and CDR2 is FQNNGV. The V end lost 0 bases, the J end lost 5 bases, and 6 bases lay between the germline ends. CDR3 length: 13 amino acids. CDR3 in DNA: TGTGCCAGCAGCTTAGAGGCTGGAGATACGCAGTATTTT. This codes for CASSLEAGDTQYF.

V gene TRBV29-1 combines with J gene TRBJ2-3; 10 bases are a match to TRBD1. Germline V CDR1 and CDR2: SQVTM, ANQGSEA. With 7 bases clipped from V and 7 bases from J, the junction kept 8 bases outside the gene matches. The CDR3 spans 13 residues. In nucleotides, the CDR3 is TGCAGCGCTTGGACAGGGGGTGAATATACGCAGTATTTT. Protein sequence: CSAWTGGEYTQYF.

For the CDR3, the DNA is TGTGCCAGCAGCGACAGTAGCAATCAGCCCCAGCATTTT. Translation gives CASSDSSNQPQHF. The gene calls are TRBV2 and TRBJ1-5, with D possibly TRBD1 on 5 matching bases. Germline V lookup: CDR1 SNHLY, CDR2 FYNNEI. The CDR3 is 13 residues long. The V end was cut by 6 bases, the J end by 0 bases, with 6 bases between.